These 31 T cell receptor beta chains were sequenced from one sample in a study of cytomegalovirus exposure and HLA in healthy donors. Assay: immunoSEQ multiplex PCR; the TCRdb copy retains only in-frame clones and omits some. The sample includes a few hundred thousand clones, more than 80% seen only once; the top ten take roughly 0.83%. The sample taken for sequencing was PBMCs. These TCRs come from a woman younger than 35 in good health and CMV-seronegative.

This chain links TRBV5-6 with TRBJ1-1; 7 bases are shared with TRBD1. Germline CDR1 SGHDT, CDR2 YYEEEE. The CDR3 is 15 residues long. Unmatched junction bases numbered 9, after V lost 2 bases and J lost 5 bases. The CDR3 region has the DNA TGTGCCAGCAGCTTCAACTCAGGGGGTAGAACTGAAGCTTTCTTT. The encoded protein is CASSFNSGGRTEAFF.

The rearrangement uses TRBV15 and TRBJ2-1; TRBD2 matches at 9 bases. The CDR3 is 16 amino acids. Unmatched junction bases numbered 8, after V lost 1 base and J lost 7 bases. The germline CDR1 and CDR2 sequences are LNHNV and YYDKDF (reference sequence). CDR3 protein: CATSRVSGSGGNEQFF. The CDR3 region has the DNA TGTGCCACCAGCAGAGTTAGCGGGAGCGGCGGGAATGAGCAGTTCTTC.

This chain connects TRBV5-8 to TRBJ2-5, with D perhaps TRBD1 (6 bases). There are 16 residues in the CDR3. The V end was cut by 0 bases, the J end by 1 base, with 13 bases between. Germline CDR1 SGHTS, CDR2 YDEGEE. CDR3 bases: TGTGCCAGCAGCTTGGGGGACACAGAGCTCCAAGAGACCCAGTACTTC. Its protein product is CASSLGDTELQETQYF.

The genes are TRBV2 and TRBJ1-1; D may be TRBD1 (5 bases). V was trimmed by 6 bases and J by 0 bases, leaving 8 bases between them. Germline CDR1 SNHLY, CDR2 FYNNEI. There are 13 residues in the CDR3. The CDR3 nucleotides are TGTGCCAGCAGGGACACTTTGAACACTGAAGCTTTCTTT. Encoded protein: CASRDTLNTEAFF.

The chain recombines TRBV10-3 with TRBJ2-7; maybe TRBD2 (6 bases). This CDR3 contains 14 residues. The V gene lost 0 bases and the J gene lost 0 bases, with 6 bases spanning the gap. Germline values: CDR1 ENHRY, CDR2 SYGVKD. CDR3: CAISESGSSYEQYF. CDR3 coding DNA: TGTGCCATCAGTGAGTCCGGGAGCTCCTACGAGCAGTACTTC.

In DNA, the CDR3 is TGTGCCAGCAGTGACTCAGGACGGGGGGCTGTCGGGGAGCTGTTTTTT. Encoded protein: CASSDSGRGAVGELFF. V and J are TRBV6-4 and TRBJ2-2; possibly TRBD2 for D (7 bases). V gave up 0 bases and J gave up 7 bases, with 15 bases separating them. The CDR3 runs 16 residues. In germline, CDR1 is MRHNA, CDR2 SNTAGT.

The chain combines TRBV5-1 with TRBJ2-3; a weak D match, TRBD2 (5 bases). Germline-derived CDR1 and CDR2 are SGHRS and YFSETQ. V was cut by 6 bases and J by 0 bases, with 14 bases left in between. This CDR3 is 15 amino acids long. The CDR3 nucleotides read TGCGCCAGCAACCAACAGCGGTGGAGCACAGATACGCAGTATTTT. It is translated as CASNQQRWSTDTQYF.

The CDR3 spells CASSLRTSGPETQYF. In nucleotides, the CDR3 is TGTGCCAGCAGTTTACGGACTAGCGGTCCAGAGACCCAGTACTTC. The genes are TRBV28 and TRBJ2-5; 10 bases map to TRBD2. In germline, CDR1 is MDHEN, CDR2 SYDVKM. With 2 bases clipped from V and 4 bases from J, the junction kept 4 bases outside the gene matches. CDR3 length: 15 residues.

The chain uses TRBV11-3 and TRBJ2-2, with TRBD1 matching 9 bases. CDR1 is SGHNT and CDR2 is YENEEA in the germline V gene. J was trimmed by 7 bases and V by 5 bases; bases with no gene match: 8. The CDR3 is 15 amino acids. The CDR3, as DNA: TGTGCCAGCAGCCCACAGGGGGCTGTCCGCGGGGAGCTGTTTTTT. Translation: CASSPQGAVRGELFF.

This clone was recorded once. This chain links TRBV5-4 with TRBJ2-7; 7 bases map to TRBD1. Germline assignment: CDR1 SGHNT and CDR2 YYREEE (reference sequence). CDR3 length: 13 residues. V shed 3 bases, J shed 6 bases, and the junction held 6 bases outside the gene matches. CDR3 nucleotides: TGTGCCAGCAGCTCAAGACAGGGTAGCGAGCAGTACTTC. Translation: CASSSRQGSEQYF.

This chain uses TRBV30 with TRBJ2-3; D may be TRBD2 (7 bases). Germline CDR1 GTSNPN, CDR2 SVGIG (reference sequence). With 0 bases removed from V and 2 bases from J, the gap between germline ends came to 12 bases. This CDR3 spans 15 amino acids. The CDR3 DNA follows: TGTGCCTGGAGTGTACTGGGGGGGCTCACAGATACGCAGTATTTT. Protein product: CAWSVLGGLTDTQYF.

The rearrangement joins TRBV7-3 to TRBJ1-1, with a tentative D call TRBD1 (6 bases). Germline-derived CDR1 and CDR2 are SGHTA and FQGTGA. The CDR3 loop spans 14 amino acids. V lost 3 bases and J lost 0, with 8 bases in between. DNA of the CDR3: TGTGCCAGCAGCTTCGGGGGGCTGAACACTGAAGCTTTCTTT. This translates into CASSFGGLNTEAFF. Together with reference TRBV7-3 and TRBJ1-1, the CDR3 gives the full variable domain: GAGVSQTPSNKVTEKGKYVELRCDPISGHTALYWYRQSLGQGPEFLIYFQGTGAADDSGLPNDRFFAVRPEGSVSTLKIQRTERGDSAVYLCASSFGGLNTEAFFGQGTRLTVV.

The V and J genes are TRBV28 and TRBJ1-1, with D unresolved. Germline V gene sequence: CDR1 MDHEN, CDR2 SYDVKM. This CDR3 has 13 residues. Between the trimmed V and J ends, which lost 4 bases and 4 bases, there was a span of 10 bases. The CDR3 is CASSWHRVTEAFF. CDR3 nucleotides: TGTGCCAGCAGTTGGCACAGAGTCACTGAAGCTTTCTTT.

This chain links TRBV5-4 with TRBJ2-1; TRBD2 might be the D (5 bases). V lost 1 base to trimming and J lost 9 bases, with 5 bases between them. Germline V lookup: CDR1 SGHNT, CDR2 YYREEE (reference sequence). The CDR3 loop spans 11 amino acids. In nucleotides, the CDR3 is TGTGCCAGCAGCTTGAGCGGTGAGCAGTTCTTC. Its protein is CASSLSGEQFF.

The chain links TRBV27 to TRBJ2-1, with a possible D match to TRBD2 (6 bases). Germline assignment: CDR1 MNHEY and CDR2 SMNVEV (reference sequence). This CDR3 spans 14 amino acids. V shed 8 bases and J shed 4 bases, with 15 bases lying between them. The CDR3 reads CASQTQGLYNEQFF. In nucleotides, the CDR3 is TGTGCCAGCCAAACCCAGGGACTTTACAATGAGCAGTTCTTC.

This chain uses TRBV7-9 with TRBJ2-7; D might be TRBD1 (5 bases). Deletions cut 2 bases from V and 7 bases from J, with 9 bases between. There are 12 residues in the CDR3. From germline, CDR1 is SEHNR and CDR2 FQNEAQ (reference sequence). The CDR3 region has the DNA TGTGCCAGCAGCTTACGTCCAGGGGAGCAGTACTTC. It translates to CASSLRPGEQYF.

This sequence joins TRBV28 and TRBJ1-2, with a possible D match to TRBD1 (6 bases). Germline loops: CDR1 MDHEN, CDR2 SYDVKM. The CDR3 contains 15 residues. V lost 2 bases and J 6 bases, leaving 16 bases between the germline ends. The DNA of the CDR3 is TGTGCCAGCAGTTTACCGGGGGGGCTGGTAGATGGCTACACCTTC. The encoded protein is CASSLPGGLVDGYTF.

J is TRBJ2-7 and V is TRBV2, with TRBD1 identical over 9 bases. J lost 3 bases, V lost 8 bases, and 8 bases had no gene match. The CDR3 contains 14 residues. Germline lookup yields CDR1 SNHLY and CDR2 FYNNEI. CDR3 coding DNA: TGTGCCAGCGCCCCCGGGACAGGGATCTACGAGCAGTACTTC. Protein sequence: CASAPGTGIYEQYF.

The CDR3, as DNA: TGTGCCAGTAGTACCGCCGGGCTGGGAGGCTATGGCTACACCTTC. This sequence encodes CASSTAGLGGYGYTF. The V and J genes are TRBV19 and TRBJ1-2; D remains unclear. The V end was cut by 4 bases, the J end by 4 bases, with 16 bases between. From germline, CDR1 is LNHDA and CDR2 SQIVND (reference sequence). The CDR3 has 15 residues.

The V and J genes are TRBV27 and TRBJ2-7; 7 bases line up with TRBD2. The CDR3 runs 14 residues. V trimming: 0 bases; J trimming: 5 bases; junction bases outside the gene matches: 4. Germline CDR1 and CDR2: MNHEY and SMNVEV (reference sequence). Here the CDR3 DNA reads TGTGCCAGCAGTTTATCGGGAGGGAGGGACGAGCAGTACTTC. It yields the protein CASSLSGGRDEQYF.

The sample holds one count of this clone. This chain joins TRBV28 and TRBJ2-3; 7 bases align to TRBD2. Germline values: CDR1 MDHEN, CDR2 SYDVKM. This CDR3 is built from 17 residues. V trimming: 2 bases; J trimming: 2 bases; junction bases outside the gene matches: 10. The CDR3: CASSLRYLAAPTDTQYF. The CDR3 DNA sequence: TGTGCCAGCAGTTTAAGGTACCTAGCGGCACCCACAGATACGCAGTATTTT.

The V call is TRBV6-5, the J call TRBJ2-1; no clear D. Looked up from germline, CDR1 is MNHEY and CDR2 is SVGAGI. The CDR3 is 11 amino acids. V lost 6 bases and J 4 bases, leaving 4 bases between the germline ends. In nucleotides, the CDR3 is TGTGCCAGCAGCACATACAATGAGCAGTTCTTC. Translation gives CASSTYNEQFF.

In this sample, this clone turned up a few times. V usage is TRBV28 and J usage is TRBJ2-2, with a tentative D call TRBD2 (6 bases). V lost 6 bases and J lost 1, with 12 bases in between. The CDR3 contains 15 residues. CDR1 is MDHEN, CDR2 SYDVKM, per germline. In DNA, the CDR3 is TGTGCCAGCAGCATCCTAGCGTTGAACACCGGGGAGCTGTTTTTT. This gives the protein CASSILALNTGELFF.

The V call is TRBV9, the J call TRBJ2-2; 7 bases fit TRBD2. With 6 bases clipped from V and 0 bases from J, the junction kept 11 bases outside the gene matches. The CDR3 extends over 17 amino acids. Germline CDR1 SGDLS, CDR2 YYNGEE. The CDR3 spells CASNAGRGRSNTGELFF. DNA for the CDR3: TGTGCCAGCAACGCGGGCCGCGGGAGATCGAACACCGGGGAGCTGTTTTTT.

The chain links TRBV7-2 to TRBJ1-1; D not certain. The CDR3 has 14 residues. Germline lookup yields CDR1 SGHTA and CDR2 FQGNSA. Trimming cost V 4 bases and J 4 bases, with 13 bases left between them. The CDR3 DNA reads TGTGCCAGCAGCTCACATTCCCAGGCCACTGAAGCTTTCTTT. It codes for CASSSHSQATEAFF. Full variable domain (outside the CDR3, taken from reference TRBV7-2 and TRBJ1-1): GAGVSQSPSNKVTEKGKDVELRCDPISGHTALYWYRQSLGQGLEFLIYFQGNSAPDKSGLPSDRFSAERTGGSVSTLTIQRTQQEDSAVYLCASSSHSQATEAFFGQGTRLTVV.

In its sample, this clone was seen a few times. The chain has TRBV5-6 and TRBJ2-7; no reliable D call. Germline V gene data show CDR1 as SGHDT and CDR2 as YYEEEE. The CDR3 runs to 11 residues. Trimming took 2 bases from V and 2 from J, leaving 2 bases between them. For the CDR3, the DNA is TGTGCCAGCAGCTTCGCCTACGAGCAGTACTTC. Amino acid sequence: CASSFAYEQYF.

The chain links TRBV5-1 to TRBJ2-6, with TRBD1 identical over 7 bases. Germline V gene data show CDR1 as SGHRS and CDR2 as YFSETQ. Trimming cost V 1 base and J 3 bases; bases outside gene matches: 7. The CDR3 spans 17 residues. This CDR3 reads CASSLISGGSGANVLTF. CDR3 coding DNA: TGCGCCAGCAGCTTGATTTCAGGGGGTAGTGGGGCCAACGTCCTGACTTTC.

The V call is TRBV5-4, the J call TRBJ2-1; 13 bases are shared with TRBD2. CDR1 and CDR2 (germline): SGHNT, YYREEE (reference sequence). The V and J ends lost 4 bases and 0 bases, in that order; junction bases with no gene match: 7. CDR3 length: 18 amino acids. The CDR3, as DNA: TGTGCCAGCAGCATTAGACTAGCGGGGGGAAGCTCCTACAATGAGCAGTTCTTC. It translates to CASSIRLAGGSSYNEQFF.

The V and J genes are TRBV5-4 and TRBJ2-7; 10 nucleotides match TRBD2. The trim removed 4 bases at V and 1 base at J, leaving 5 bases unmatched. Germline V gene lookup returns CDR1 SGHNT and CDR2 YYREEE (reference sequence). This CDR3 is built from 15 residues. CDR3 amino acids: CASSPSGGRSYEQYF. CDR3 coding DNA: TGTGCCAGCAGCCCTAGCGGGGGCCGTTCCTACGAGCAGTACTTC. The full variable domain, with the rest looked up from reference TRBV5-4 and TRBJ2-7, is ETGVTQSPTHLIKTRGQQVTLRCSSQSGHNTVSWYQQALGQGPQFIFQYYREEENGRGNFPPRFSGLQFPNYSSELNVNALELDDSALYLCASSPSGGRSYEQYFGPGTRLTVT.

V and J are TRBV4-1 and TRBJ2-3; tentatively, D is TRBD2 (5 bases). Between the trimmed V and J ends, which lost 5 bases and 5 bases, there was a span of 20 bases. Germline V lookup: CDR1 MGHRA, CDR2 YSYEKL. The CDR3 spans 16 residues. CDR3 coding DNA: TGCGCCAGCAGCTTGACTTATCGCGGGTCCGAAGATACGCAGTATTTT. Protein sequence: CASSLTYRGSEDTQYF.

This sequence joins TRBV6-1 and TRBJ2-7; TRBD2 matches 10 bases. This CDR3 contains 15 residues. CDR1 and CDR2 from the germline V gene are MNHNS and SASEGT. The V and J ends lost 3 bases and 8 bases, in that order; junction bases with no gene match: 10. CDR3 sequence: CASSEPSGGPLKQYF. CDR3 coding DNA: TGTGCCAGCAGTGAGCCTAGCGGGGGTCCTTTGAAGCAGTACTTC.